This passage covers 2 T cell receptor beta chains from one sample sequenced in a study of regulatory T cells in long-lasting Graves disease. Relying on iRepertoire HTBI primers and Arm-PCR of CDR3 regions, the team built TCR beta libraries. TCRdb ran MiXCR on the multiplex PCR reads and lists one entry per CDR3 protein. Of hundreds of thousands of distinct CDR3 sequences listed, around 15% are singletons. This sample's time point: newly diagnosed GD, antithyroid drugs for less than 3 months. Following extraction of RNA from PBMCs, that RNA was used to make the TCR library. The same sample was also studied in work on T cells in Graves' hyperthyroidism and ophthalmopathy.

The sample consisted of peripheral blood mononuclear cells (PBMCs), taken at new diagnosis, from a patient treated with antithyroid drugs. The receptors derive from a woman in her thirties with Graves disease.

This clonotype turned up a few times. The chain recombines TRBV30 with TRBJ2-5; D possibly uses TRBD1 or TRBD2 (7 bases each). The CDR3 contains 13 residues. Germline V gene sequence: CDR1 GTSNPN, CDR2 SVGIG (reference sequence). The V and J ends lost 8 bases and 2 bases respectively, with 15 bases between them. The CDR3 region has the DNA TGTGCCGGCGGGGGACAGATACAAGAGACCCAGTACTTC. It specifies CAGGGQIQETQYF. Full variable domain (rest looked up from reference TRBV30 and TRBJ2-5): SQTIHQWPATLVQPVGSPLSLECTVEGTSNPNLYWYRQAAGRGLQLLFYSVGIGQISSEVPQNLSASRPQDRQFILSSKKLLLSDSGFYLCAGGGQIQETQYFGPGTRLLVL.

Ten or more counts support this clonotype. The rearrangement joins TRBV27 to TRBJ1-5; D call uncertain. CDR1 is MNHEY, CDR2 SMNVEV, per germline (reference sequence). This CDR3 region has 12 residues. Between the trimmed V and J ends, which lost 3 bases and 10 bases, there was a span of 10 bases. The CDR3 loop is CASSLNKGPQHF. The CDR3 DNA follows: TGTGCCAGCAGTTTGAATAAGGGACCCCAGCATTTT.